These T cell receptor beta chains were read from a single sample in a study of blood T cell repertoires in COVID-19. Using immunoSEQ multiplex PCR, the repertoire was profiled, and TCRdb retains in-frame clones only, with some absent. The repertoire holds roughly 140,000 clones, with 85% to 90% as singletons. Sequenced input: peripheral blood. These receptors all stem from a woman aged 55-70 years with active COVID-19. The CDR3 runs from the conserved cysteine through the conserved F or W. The D gene is left open where the match is weak. Size values are once, few and many counts, or a class for expanded clones, and some rows have none.

J gene,V gene,clone size,D gene,CDR3 protein,CDR3 DNA
TRBJ1-4,TRBV28,.,.,CASSSGGPSNEKLFF,TGTGCCAGCAGTTCCGGTGGGCCCTCTAATGAAAAACTGTTTTTT
TRBJ2-1,TRBV7-9,.,TRBD2,CASSLRGGRFEQFF,TGTGCCAGCAGCTTGCGGGGAGGGCGTTTTGAGCAGTTCTTC
TRBJ1-5,TRBV5-6,.,.,CASSSRGQGRQPQHF,TGTGCCAGCAGCTCTCGTGGGCAGGGAAGGCAGCCCCAGCATTTT
TRBJ2-7,TRBV10-3,.,TRBD2,CAISELGTSGSSPYEQYF,TGTGCCATCAGTGAGCTAGGGACTAGCGGGAGTTCTCCCTACGAGCAGTACTTC
TRBJ2-7,TRBV4-3,.,.,CASSQVRGSLGEQYF,TGCGCCAGCAGCCAAGTAAGGGGCAGCCTTGGCGAGCAGTACTTC
TRBJ2-6,TRBV5-5,.,.,CASSSPPRGANVLTF,TGTGCCAGCAGCTCCCCCCCCCGTGGGGCCAACGTCCTGACTTTC
TRBJ2-1,TRBV6-6,once,.,CASSSLAIEQFF,TGTGCCAGCAGCTCTCTAGCTATTGAGCAGTTCTTC
TRBJ2-3,TRBV4-2,.,TRBD1,CASSGRDRGADTQYF,TGTGCCAGCAGCGGCCGGGACAGGGGCGCAGATACGCAGTATTTT
TRBJ1-2,TRBV28,.,.,CASSLAQLNYGYTF,TGTGCCAGCAGTTTGGCACAGCTTAACTATGGCTACACCTTC
TRBJ2-3,TRBV29-1,.,.,CSVRRTSTDTQYF,TGCAGCGTCCGTCGGACTAGCACAGATACGCAGTATTTT
TRBJ2-3,TRBV18,once,TRBD1,CASSLPGTGGTDTQYF,TGTGCCAGCTCATTACCCGGGACAGGGGGCACAGATACGCAGTATTTT
TRBJ1-1,TRBV25-1,.,.,CASKRGGAETEAFF,TGTGCCAGCAAAAGGGGGGGAGCTGAGACTGAAGCTTTCTTT
TRBJ2-1,TRBV11-2,.,TRBD2,CASSFLLAGVWNEQFF,TGTGCCAGCAGCTTCCTACTAGCGGGGGTATGGAATGAGCAGTTCTTC
TRBJ1-1,TRBV30,.,.,CAWSAGAAEAFF,TGTGCCTGGAGTGCAGGTGCCGCTGAAGCTTTCTTT
TRBJ2-7,TRBV11-2,.,.,CASSLVPAQGYEQYF,TGTGCCAGCAGCTTAGTCCCGGCCCAGGGCTACGAGCAGTACTTC
TRBJ2-1,TRBV11-2,.,TRBD2,CASSLSGTSGSRNEQFF,TGTGCCAGCAGCTTAAGTGGGACTAGCGGGAGTCGGAATGAGCAGTTCTTC
TRBJ2-1,TRBV5-1,once,.,CASSLGTTTNEQFF,TGCGCCAGCAGCTTGGGAACTACTACCAATGAGCAGTTCTTC